This T cell receptor beta chain came from a study of blood T cell repertoires in COVID-19. Trimming pared 2 bases from V and 6 bases from J, leaving 19 bases between. CDR1 WSHSY and CDR2 SAAADI come from the germline V gene. CDR3 length: 16 residues. Measured with immunoSEQ multiplex PCR; TCRdb has only the in-frame clones, and not every one. The table records approximately 100,000 clones, around 80% of them present only once. The chain joins TRBV10-2 to TRBJ1-1; no firm D call. Sequencing was performed on peripheral blood. The receptor's source is a man between 65 and 85 years old with acute or convalescent COVID-19. CDR3 region: CASSETPGGRGSEAFF. CDR3 DNA: TGCGCCAGCAGTGAGACCCCTGGTGGCCGAGGATCTGAAGCTTTCTTT.